This TCR beta chain was documented in a study of blood T cell repertoires in COVID-19. Assay used: immunoSEQ multiplex PCR; TCRdb lists only in-frame clones, some missing. In the table there are 250,000 to 300,000 clones, approximately 91% of which are singletons. V gave up 3 bases and J gave up 6 bases, with 13 bases separating them. CDR3 size: 14 residues. Germline V lookup: CDR1 LNHNV, CDR2 YYDKDF (reference sequence). The source is a woman under 40 who had recovered from COVID-19. The specimen was PBMCs or T cells enriched from blood (not recorded which). V usage is TRBV15 and J usage is TRBJ2-3; possible D gene TRBD2, 6 bases. CDR3: CATSRGGEGDTQYF. Written as DNA, the CDR3 is TGTGCCACCAGCAGGGGAGGCGAAGGGGATACGCAGTATTTT.